Listed below are T cell receptor beta chains from one sample, sequenced in a study of T-cell memory formation after mild COVID-19. TCRdb re-derived calls from the 5' RACE reads in MiXCR, one entry per CDR3 protein. The sample has approximately 490,000 distinct CDR3 sequences, 20% seen once. The specimen was PBMCs or a T cell subset sorted from them (not recorded which). The source is an adult woman who had mild COVID-19 (a few samples of this study predate the infection). Cell type and time point are not known. CDR3s include the opening cysteine and the closing phenylalanine or tryptophan. The D gene is left open where the match is weak. Rows give clone size only sometimes, using once, few, many, or a class for an expanded clone.

cdr3_length: 17
j_call: TRBJ1-2
d_call: TRBD1
clone_size: few
v_call: TRBV5-6
cdr3_aa: CASSLWRTGGGSYGYTF
cdr3_nt: TGTGCCAGCAGCCTGTGGAGGACAGGGGGTGGTTCCTATGGCTACACCTTC

cdr3_length: 15
j_call: TRBJ2-2
d_call: TRBD1
clone_size: few
v_call: TRBV11-2
cdr3_aa: CASSSLDRGTRELFF
cdr3_nt: TGTGCCAGCAGCTCCCTGGACAGGGGCACGAGGGAGCTGTTTTTT

cdr3_length: 14
j_call: TRBJ2-7
d_call: -
clone_size: few
v_call: TRBV18
cdr3_aa: CASSPVDSSYEQYF
cdr3_nt: TGTGCCAGCTCACCAGTGGACAGCTCCTACGAGCAGTACTTC

cdr3_length: 12
j_call: TRBJ2-7
d_call: TRBD1
clone_size: few
v_call: TRBV12-3/TRBV12-4
cdr3_aa: CASSPTGVEQYF
cdr3_nt: TGTGCCAGCAGTCCGACAGGGGTCGAGCAGTACTTC

cdr3_length: 15
j_call: TRBJ2-2
d_call: TRBD1
clone_size: -
v_call: TRBV5-1
cdr3_aa: CASTRTTTGPGELFF
cdr3_nt: TGCGCCAGCACCCGTACTACGACAGGGCCCGGGGAGCTGTTTTTT

cdr3_length: 18
j_call: TRBJ2-7
d_call: TRBD2
clone_size: -
v_call: TRBV7-9
cdr3_aa: CASSRTSGRVDPPSEQYF
cdr3_nt: TGTGCCAGCAGCCGGACTAGCGGGAGGGTTGATCCTCCTTCAGAGCAGTACTTC

cdr3_length: 13
j_call: TRBJ1-5
d_call: -
clone_size: -
v_call: TRBV12-3/TRBV12-4
cdr3_aa: CASSRGGTQPQHF
cdr3_nt: TGTGCCAGCAGCCGGGGGGGAACTCAGCCCCAGCATTTT

cdr3_length: 15
j_call: TRBJ2-3
d_call: TRBD1
clone_size: -
v_call: TRBV12-3/TRBV12-4
cdr3_aa: CASRDTGGLTDTQYF
cdr3_nt: TGTGCCAGCAGGGATACAGGGGGCCTCACAGATACGCAGTATTTT

cdr3_length: 13
j_call: TRBJ1-5
d_call: -
clone_size: -
v_call: TRBV25-1
cdr3_aa: CASSVGYDQPQHF
cdr3_nt: TGTGCCAGCAGTGTGGGTTATGATCAGCCCCAGCATTTT

cdr3_length: 17
j_call: TRBJ2-6
d_call: TRBD1
clone_size: -
v_call: TRBV15
cdr3_aa: CATSSGDRSSGANVLTF
cdr3_nt: TGTGCCACCAGCTCTGGGGACAGGAGCTCTGGGGCCAACGTCCTGACTTTC

cdr3_length: 14
j_call: TRBJ2-3
d_call: TRBD1
clone_size: few
v_call: TRBV20-1
cdr3_aa: CSASGDRATDTQYF
cdr3_nt: TGCAGTGCTAGTGGGGACAGGGCTACAGATACGCAGTATTTT

cdr3_length: 14
j_call: TRBJ1-4
d_call: TRBD1
clone_size: few
v_call: TRBV29-1
cdr3_aa: CSGADRGQGEKLFF
cdr3_nt: TGCAGCGGGGCGGACAGGGGGCAAGGGGAAAAACTGTTTTTT

cdr3_length: 14
j_call: TRBJ2-7
d_call: -
clone_size: -
v_call: TRBV20-1
cdr3_aa: CSARDASRGYEQYF
cdr3_nt: TGCAGTGCTAGGGACGCCTCTCGGGGCTACGAGCAGTACTTC

cdr3_length: 16
j_call: TRBJ2-2
d_call: TRBD2
clone_size: -
v_call: TRBV3-1
cdr3_aa: CASSQETSGKTGELFF
cdr3_nt: TGTGCCAGCAGCCAAGAAACTAGCGGGAAGACCGGGGAGCTGTTTTTT

cdr3_length: 15
j_call: TRBJ2-1
d_call: TRBD2
clone_size: many
v_call: TRBV2
cdr3_aa: CASSEGASPGGEQFF
cdr3_nt: TGTGCCAGCAGTGAAGGGGCTAGCCCGGGGGGTGAGCAGTTCTTC

cdr3_length: 13
j_call: TRBJ1-2
d_call: -
clone_size: many
v_call: TRBV29-1
cdr3_aa: CSVAPQEAGGYTF
cdr3_nt: TGCAGCGTTGCCCCACAGGAGGCGGGGGGCTACACCTTC

cdr3_length: 14
j_call: TRBJ2-7
d_call: -
clone_size: few
v_call: TRBV24-1
cdr3_aa: CATTLRDKVYEQYF
cdr3_nt: TGTGCCACCACTCTCCGGGACAAAGTTTACGAGCAGTACTTC

cdr3_length: 14
j_call: TRBJ1-1
d_call: TRBD1
clone_size: -
v_call: TRBV6-5
cdr3_aa: CASSRGTAKFEAFF
cdr3_nt: TGTGCCAGCAGTAGAGGGACAGCAAAGTTTGAAGCTTTCTTT

cdr3_length: 15
j_call: TRBJ1-2
d_call: -
clone_size: -
v_call: TRBV27
cdr3_aa: CASSLLVDNRDGYTF
cdr3_nt: TGTGCCAGCAGTCTATTGGTGGACAATCGGGATGGCTACACCTTC

cdr3_length: 18
j_call: TRBJ2-1
d_call: TRBD2
clone_size: few
v_call: TRBV29-1
cdr3_aa: CSANDPRRSGRDYNEQFF
cdr3_nt: TGCAGCGCTAACGATCCCCGTCGTAGCGGGAGGGACTACAATGAGCAGTTCTTC

cdr3_length: 16
j_call: TRBJ2-7
d_call: TRBD2
clone_size: few
v_call: TRBV12-5
cdr3_aa: CASGLDPGGGSYEQYF
cdr3_nt: TGTGCTAGTGGTTTGGACCCCGGGGGGGGCTCCTACGAGCAGTACTTC

cdr3_length: 16
j_call: TRBJ1-5
d_call: -
clone_size: -
v_call: TRBV20-1
cdr3_aa: CSARVNGRESNQPQHF
cdr3_nt: TGCAGTGCTAGAGTAAATGGGAGGGAGAGCAATCAGCCCCAGCATTTT

cdr3_length: 13
j_call: TRBJ1-1
d_call: -
clone_size: many
v_call: TRBV19
cdr3_aa: CASSRTVNTEAFF
cdr3_nt: TGTGCCAGCAGCCGGACGGTGAACACTGAAGCTTTCTTT

cdr3_length: 15
j_call: TRBJ2-5
d_call: -
clone_size: -
v_call: TRBV7-6
cdr3_aa: CASSLRQGLQETQYF
cdr3_nt: TGTGCCAGCAGCTTAAGGCAGGGACTCCAAGAGACCCAGTACTTC

cdr3_length: 13
j_call: TRBJ2-2
d_call: -
clone_size: -
v_call: TRBV27
cdr3_aa: CASSFRGTGELIF
cdr3_nt: TGTGCCAGCAGTTTCAGGGGCACCGGGGAGCTGATTTTT

cdr3_length: 13
j_call: TRBJ2-5
d_call: -
clone_size: many
v_call: TRBV12-3/TRBV12-4
cdr3_aa: CASSLAGARTQYF
cdr3_nt: TGTGCCAGCAGTTTAGCGGGAGCGCGGACCCAGTACTTC

cdr3_length: 15
j_call: TRBJ1-1
d_call: TRBD1
clone_size: few
v_call: TRBV6-1
cdr3_aa: CASSREAGTGDEAFF
cdr3_nt: TGTGCCAGCAGTCGGGAAGCCGGGACAGGAGATGAAGCTTTCTTT

cdr3_length: 14
j_call: TRBJ2-7
d_call: TRBD2
clone_size: few
v_call: TRBV4-1
cdr3_aa: CASRPTSGAYEQYF
cdr3_nt: TGCGCCAGCAGGCCTACTAGCGGGGCCTACGAGCAGTACTTC

cdr3_length: 14
j_call: TRBJ2-5
d_call: TRBD2
clone_size: -
v_call: TRBV20-1
cdr3_aa: CSASATSAQETQYF
cdr3_nt: TGCAGTGCTAGTGCAACTAGCGCCCAAGAGACCCAGTACTTC

cdr3_length: 14
j_call: TRBJ2-3
d_call: -
clone_size: -
v_call: TRBV5-5
cdr3_aa: CASIRKPATDTQYF
cdr3_nt: TGTGCCAGCATTCGTAAGCCAGCCACAGATACGCAGTATTTT

cdr3_length: 13
j_call: TRBJ2-1
d_call: -
clone_size: many
v_call: TRBV24-1
cdr3_aa: CATSDLLRDEQFF
cdr3_nt: TGTGCCACCAGTGATTTACTCCGGGATGAGCAGTTCTTC